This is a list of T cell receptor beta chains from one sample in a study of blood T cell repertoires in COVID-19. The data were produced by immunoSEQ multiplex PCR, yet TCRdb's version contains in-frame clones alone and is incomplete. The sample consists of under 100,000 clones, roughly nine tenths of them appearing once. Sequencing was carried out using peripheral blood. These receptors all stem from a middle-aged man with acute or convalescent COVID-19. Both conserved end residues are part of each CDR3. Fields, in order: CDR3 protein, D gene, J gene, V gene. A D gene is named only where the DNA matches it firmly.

CASSQRSGGGGTQYF | TRBD2 | TRBJ2-5 | TRBV3-1/TRBV3-2
CASSSLAGVTDTQYF | TRBD2 | TRBJ2-3 | TRBV27
CASSQVWTNTHQPQHF | - | TRBJ1-5 | TRBV4-1
CASSPISARGDSPLHF | - | TRBJ1-6 | TRBV5-6
CASRPGQGFPGRQKLFF | TRBD1 | TRBJ1-4 | TRBV27
CASNQQGFPMNTEAFF | - | TRBJ1-1 | TRBV5-1
CASSVSERVGNQPQHF | - | TRBJ1-5 | TRBV9
CASSLFQGNEQFF | - | TRBJ2-1 | TRBV12-3/TRBV12-4
CASSWSEAGGYTF | - | TRBJ1-2 | TRBV7-2
CASSIDVAGKTGELFF | TRBD2 | TRBJ2-2 | TRBV19
CASSQPAWSSYNEQFF | - | TRBJ2-1 | TRBV23-1
CASSAGQGVLFF | TRBD1 | TRBJ1-4 | TRBV27
CASSESGDRGGYTF | TRBD1 | TRBJ1-2 | TRBV10-2